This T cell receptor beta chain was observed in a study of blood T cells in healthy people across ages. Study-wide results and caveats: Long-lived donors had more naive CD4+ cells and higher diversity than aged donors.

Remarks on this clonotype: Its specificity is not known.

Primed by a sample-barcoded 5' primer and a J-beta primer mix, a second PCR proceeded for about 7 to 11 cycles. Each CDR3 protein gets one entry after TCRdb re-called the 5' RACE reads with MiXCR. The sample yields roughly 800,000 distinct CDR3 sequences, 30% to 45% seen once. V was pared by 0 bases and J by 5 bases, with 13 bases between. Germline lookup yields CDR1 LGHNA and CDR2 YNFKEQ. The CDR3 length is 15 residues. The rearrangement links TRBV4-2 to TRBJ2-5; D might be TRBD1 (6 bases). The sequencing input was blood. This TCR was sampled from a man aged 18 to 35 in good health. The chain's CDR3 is CASSQDLGGAETQYF. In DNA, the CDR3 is TGTGCCAGCAGCCAAGATTTAGGGGGAGCCGAGACCCAGTACTTC.